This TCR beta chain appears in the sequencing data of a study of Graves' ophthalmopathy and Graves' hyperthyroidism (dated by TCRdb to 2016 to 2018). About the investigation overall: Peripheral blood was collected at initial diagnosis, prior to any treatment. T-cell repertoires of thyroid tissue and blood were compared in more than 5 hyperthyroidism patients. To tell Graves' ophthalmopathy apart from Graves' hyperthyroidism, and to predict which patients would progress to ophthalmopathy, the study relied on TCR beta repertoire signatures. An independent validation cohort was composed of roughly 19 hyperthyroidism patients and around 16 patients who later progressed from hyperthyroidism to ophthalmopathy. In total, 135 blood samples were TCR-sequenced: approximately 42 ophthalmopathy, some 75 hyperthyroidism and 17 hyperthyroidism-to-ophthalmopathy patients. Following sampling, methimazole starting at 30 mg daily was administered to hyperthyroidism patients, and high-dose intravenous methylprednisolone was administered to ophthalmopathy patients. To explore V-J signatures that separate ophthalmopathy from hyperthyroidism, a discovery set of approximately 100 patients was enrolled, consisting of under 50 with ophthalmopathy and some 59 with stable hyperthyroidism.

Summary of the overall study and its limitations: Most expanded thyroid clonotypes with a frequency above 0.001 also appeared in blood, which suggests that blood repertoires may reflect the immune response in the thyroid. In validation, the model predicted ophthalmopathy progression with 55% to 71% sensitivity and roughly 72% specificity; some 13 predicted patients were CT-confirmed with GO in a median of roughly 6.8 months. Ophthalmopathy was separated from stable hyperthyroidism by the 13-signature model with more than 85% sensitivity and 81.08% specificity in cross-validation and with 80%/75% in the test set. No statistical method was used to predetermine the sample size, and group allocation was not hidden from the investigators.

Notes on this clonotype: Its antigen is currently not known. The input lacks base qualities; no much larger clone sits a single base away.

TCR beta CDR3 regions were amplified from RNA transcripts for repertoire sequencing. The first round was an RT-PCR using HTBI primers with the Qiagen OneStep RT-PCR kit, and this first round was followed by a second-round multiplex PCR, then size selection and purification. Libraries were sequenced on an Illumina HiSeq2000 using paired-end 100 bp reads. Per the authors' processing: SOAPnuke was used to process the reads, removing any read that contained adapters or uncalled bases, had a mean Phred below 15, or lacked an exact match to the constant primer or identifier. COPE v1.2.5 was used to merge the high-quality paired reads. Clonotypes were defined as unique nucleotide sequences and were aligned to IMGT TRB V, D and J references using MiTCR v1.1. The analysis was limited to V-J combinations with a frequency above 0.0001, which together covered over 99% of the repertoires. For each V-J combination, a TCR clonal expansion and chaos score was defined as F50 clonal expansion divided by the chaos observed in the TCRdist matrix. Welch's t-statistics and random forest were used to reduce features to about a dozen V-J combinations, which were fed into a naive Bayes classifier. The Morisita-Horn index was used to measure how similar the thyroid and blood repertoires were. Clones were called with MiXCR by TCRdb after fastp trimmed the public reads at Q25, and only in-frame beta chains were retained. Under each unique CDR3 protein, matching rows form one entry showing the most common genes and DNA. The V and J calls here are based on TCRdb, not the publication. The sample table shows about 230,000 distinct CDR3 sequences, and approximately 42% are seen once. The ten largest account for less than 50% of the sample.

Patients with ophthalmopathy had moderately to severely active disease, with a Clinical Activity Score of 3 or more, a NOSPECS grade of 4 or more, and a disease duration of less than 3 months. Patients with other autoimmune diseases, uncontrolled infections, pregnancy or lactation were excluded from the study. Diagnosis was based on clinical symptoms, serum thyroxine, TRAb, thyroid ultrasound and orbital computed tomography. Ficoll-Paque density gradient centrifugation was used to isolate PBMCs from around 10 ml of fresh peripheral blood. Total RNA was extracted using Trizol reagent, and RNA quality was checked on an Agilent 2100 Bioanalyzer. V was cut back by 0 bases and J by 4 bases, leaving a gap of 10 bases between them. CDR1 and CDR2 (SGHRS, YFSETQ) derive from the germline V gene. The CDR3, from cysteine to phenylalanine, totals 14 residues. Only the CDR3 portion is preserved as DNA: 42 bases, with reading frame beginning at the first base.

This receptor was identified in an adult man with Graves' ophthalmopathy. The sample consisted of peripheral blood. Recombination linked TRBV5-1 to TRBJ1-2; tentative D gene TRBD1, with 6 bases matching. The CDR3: CASSLEQGAYGYTF. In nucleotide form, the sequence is TGCGCCAGCAGCTTGGAACAGGGAGCCTATGGCTACACCTTC.